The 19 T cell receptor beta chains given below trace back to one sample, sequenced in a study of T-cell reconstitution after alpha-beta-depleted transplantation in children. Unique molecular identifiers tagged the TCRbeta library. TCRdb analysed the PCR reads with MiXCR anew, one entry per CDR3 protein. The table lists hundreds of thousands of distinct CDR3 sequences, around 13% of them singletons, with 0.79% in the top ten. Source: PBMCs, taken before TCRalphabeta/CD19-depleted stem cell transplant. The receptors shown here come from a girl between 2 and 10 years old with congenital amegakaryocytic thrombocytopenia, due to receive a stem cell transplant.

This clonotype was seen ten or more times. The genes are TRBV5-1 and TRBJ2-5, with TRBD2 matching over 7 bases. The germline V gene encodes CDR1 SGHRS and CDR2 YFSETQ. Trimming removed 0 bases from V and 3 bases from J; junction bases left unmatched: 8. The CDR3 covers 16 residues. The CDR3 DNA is TGCGCCAGCAGCTTGGTTCTAGCGGATAACAAAGAGACCCAGTACTTC. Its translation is CASSLVLADNKETQYF.

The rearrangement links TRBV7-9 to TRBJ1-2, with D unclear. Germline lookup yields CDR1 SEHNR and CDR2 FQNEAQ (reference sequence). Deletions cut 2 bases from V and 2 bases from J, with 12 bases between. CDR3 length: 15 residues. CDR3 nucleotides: TGTGCCAGCAGCTTAACATCACAGCCCAACTATGGCTACACCTTC. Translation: CASSLTSQPNYGYTF.

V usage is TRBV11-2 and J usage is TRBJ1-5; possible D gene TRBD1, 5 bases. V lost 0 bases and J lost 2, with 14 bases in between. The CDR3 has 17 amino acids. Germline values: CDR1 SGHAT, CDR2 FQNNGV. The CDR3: CASSLDGAGSGNQPQHF. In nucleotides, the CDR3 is TGTGCCAGCAGCTTAGACGGGGCCGGGAGCGGCAATCAGCCCCAGCATTTT.

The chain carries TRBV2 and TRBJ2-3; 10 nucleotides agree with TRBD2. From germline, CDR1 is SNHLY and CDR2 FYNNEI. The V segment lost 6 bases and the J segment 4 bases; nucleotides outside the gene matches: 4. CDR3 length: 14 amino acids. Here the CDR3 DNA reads TGTGCCAGCAGCGGGACTAGCGTTTCAGATACGCAGTATTTT. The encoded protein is CASSGTSVSDTQYF.

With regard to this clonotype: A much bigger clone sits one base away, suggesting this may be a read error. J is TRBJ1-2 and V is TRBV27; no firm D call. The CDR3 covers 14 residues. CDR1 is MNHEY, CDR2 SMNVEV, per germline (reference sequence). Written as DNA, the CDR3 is TGTGCCAGCAGACGAACGGAGAACCACTATGGCTACCCCTTC. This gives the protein CASRRTENHYGYPF.

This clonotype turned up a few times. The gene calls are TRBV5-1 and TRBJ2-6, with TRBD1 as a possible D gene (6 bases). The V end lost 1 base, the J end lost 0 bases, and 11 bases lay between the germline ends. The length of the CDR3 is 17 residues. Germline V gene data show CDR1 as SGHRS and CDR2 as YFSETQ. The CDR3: CASSLTGSNSGANVLTF. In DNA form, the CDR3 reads TGCGCCAGCAGCTTGACAGGGTCAAACTCTGGGGCCAACGTCCTGACTTTC.

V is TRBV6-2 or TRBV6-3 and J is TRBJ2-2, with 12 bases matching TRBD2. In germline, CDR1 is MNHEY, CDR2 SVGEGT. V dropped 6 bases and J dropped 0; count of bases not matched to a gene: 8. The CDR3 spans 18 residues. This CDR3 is CASSKLRTSGTNTGELFF. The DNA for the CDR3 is TGTGCCAGCAGCAAGCTTAGGACTAGCGGGACGAACACCGGGGAGCTGTTTTTT.

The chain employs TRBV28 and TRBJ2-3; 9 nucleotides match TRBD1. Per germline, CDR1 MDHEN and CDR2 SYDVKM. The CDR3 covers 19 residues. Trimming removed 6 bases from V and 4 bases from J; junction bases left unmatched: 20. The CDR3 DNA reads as TGTGCCAGCAGCACTATCGTAGACCGGGACAGGGAGAAACCAGATACGCAGTATTTT. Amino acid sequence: CASSTIVDRDREKPDTQYF.

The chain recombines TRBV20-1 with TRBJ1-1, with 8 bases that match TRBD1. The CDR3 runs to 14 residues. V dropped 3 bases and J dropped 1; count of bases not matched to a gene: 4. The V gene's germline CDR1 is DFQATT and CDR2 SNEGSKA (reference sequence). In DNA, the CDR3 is TGCAGTGCTAGTCCAGGGGGCTCGAACACTGAAGCTTTCTTT. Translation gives CSASPGGSNTEAFF.

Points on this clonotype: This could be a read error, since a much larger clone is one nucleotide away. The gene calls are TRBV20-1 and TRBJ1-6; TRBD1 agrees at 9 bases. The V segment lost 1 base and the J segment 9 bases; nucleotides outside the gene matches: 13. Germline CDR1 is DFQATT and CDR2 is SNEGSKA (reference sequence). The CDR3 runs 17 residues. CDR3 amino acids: CSARARDRAKLISPLHF. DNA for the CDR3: TGCAGTGCTAGAGCCAGGGACAGGGCGAAGCTGATTTCACCCCTCCACTTT.

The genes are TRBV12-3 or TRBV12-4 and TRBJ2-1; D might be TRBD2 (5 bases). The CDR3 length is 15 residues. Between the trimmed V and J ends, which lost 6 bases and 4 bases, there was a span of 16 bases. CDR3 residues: CASSRGRAAYNEQFF. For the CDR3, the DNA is TGTGCCAGCAGCCGAGGACGAGCGGCATACAATGAGCAGTTCTTC.

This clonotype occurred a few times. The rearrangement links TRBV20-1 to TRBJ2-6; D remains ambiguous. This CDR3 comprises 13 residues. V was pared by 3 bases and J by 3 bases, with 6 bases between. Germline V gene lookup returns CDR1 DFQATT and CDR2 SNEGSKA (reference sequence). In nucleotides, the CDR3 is TGCAGTGCTAGTGAGAGTGGGGCCAACGTCCTGACTTTC. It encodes CSASESGANVLTF.

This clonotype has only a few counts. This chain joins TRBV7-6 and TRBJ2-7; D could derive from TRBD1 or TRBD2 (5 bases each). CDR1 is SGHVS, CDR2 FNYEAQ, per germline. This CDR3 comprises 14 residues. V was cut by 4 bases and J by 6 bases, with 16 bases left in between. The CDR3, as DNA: TGTGCCAGCAGCTCCGGACACGGGGCCTTCGAGCAGTACTTC. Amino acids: CASSSGHGAFEQYF.

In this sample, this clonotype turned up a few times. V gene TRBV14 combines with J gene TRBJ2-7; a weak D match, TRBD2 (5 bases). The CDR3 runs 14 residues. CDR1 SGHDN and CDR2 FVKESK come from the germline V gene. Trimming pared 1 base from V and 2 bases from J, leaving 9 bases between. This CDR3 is CASSQGLLPYEQYF. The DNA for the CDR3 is TGTGCCAGCAGCCAAGGACTACTACCCTACGAGCAGTACTTC.

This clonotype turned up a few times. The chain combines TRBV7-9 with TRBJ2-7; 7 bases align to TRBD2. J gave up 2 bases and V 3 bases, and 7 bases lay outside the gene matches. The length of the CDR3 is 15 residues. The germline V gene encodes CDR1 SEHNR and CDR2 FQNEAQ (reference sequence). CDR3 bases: TGTGCCAGCAGCTTCCTCCCAGCGGGACCCTACGAGCAGTACTTC. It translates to CASSFLPAGPYEQYF.

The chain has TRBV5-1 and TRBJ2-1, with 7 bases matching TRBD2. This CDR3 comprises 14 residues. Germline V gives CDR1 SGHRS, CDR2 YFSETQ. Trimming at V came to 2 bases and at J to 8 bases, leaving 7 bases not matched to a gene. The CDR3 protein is CASSFMTSIDEQFF. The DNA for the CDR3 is TGCGCCAGCAGCTTTATGACTAGCATAGATGAGCAGTTCTTC.

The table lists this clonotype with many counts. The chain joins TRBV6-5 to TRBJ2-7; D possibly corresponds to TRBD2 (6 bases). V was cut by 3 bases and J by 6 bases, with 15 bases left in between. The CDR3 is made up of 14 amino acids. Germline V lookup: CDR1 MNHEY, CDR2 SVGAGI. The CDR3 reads CASSYSPGDSEQYF. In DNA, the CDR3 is TGTGCCAGCAGTTATTCCCCGGGAGACAGCGAGCAGTACTTC.

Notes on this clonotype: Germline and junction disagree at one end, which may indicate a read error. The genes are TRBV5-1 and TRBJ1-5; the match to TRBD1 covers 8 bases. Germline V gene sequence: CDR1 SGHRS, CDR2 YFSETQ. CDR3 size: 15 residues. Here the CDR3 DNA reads TGCGCCAGCAGTAAGGCCGGACAGGGTCATCAGCCCCATCATTTT. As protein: CASSKAGQGHQPHHF.

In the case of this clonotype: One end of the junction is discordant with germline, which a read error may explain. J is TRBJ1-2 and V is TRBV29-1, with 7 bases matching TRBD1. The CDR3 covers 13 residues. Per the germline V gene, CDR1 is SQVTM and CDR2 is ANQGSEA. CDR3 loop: CSVLSRGHYGFTF. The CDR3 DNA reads TGCAGCGTTCTTTCAAGGGGGCACTATGGCTTCACCTTC. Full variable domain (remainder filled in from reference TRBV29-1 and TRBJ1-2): SAVISQKPSRDICQRGTSLTIQCQVDSQVTMMFWYRQQPGQSLTLIATANQGSEATYESGFVIDKFPISRPNLTFSTLTVSNMSPEDSSIYLCSVLSRGHYGFTFGSGTRLTVV.